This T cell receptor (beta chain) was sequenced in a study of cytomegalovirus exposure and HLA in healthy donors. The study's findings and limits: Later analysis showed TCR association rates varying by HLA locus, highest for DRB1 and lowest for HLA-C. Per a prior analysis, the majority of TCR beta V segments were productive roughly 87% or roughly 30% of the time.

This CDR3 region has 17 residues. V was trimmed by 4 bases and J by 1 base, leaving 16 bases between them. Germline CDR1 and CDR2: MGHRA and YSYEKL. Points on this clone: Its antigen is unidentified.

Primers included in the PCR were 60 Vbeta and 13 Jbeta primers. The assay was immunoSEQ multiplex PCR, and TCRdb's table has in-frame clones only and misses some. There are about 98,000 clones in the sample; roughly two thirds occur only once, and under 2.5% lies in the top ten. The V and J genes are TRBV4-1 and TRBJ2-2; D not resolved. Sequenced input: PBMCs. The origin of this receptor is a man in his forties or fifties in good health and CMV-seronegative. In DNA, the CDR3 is TGCGCCAGCAGCCCAAGCGCGATACGGCGGAACACCGGGGAGCTGTTTTTT. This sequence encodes CASSPSAIRRNTGELFF.